Below, 18 T cell receptor beta chains from the same sample are listed, as sequenced in a study of blood T cell repertoires in COVID-19. Clones were sequenced by immunoSEQ multiplex PCR, and TCRdb holds only the in-frame ones, with some missing. The sample contains under 200,000 clones, approximately 90% of which appear only once. Sequencing was performed on peripheral blood. The receptors derive from a man aged 55-75 years with active or convalescent COVID-19.

This clone appeared many times. The chain recombines TRBV5-1 with TRBJ1-3; 7 bases fit TRBD1. The CDR3 runs to 17 residues. In germline, CDR1 is SGHRS, CDR2 YFSETQ. V gave up 1 base and J gave up 0 bases; unmatched junction bases: 7. The CDR3 nucleotides are TGCGCCAGCAGCTTGAACTTGGACAGGAGCTCTGGAAACACCATATATTTT. Translated, it gives CASSLNLDRSSGNTIYF.

The chain couples TRBV6-6 to TRBJ1-4; D may be TRBD1 (6 bases). The CDR3 extends over 18 amino acids. The germline V gene has CDR1 MNHNY and CDR2 SVGAGI (reference sequence). The V gene lost 5 bases and the J gene lost 8 bases, with 27 bases spanning the gap. CDR3: CASSPRGNQGLGGEKLFF. DNA for the CDR3: TGTGCCAGCAGTCCAAGGGGGAATCAGGGTCTCGGTGGGGAAAAACTGTTTTTT.

The rearrangement uses TRBV7-6 and TRBJ2-2; D call uncertain. The CDR3 has 13 amino acids. Per the germline V gene, CDR1 is SGHVS and CDR2 is FNYEAQ. Trimming pared 0 bases from V and 5 bases from J, leaving 4 bases between. The CDR3 DNA sequence: TGTGCCAGCAGCTTAGCGAGGACCGGGGAGCTGTTTTTT. This sequence encodes CASSLARTGELFF.

The CDR3 loop reads CASSWNGQFNYGYTF. CDR3 coding DNA: TGTGCCAGCAGTTGGAACGGACAGTTTAACTATGGCTACACCTTC. This chain connects TRBV27 to TRBJ1-2, with D maybe TRBD1 (6 bases). V dropped 4 bases and J dropped 1 base, with 13 bases sitting between them. Germline loops: CDR1 MNHEY, CDR2 SMNVEV (reference sequence). The CDR3 has 15 amino acids.

The chain carries TRBV9 and TRBJ2-7, with TRBD2 as a possible D gene (7 bases). From germline, CDR1 is SGDLS and CDR2 YYNGEE. Trimming cost V 0 bases and J 0 bases, with 16 bases left between them. This CDR3 is 17 amino acids long. The CDR3 is CASSVAGGGRYSYEQYF. The CDR3 region has the DNA TGTGCCAGCAGCGTAGCTGGGGGGGGCCGATACTCCTACGAGCAGTACTTC.

This chain connects TRBV5-1 to TRBJ2-5; D call uncertain. The V end lost 7 bases, the J end lost 1 base, and 5 bases lay between the germline ends. The germline CDR1 and CDR2 sequences are SGHRS and YFSETQ. CDR3 length equals 11 residues. CDR3 region: CASGPQETQYF. CDR3 in DNA: TGCGCCAGCGGCCCCCAAGAGACCCAGTACTTC.

V and J are TRBV6-5 and TRBJ2-7; 14 nucleotides align to TRBD2. The ends lost 6 bases at V and 6 bases at J; junction bases unmatched: 7. The CDR3 loop spans 15 amino acids. Germline V lookup: CDR1 MNHEY, CDR2 SVGAGI. CDR3: CASRSGTSGGGEQYF. The CDR3, as DNA: TGTGCCAGCAGGTCCGGGACTAGCGGGGGAGGCGAGCAGTACTTC.

The chain combines TRBV19 with TRBJ2-4, with 7 bases identical to TRBD2. Trimming removed 3 bases from V and 0 bases from J; junction bases left unmatched: 8. The CDR3 is 17 amino acids. The V gene's germline CDR1 is LNHDA and CDR2 SQIVND (reference sequence). The CDR3 region is CASSIGASGVAKNIQYF. The CDR3 DNA follows: TGTGCCAGTAGTATTGGGGCTAGCGGCGTAGCCAAAAACATTCAGTACTTC.

The chain recombines TRBV19 with TRBJ1-1, with D unclear. This CDR3 is built from 14 residues. The germline V and J ends were trimmed by 3 bases and 1 base, with 9 bases remaining between them. Per the germline V gene, CDR1 is LNHDA and CDR2 is SQIVND (reference sequence). This CDR3 is CASSIRQANTEAFF. The CDR3 nucleotides read TGTGCCAGTAGTATCAGGCAAGCGAACACTGAAGCTTTCTTT.

The chain has TRBV5-1 and TRBJ2-1, with TRBD1 identical over 7 bases. CDR1 and CDR2 from the germline V gene are SGHRS and YFSETQ. Trimming at V came to 2 bases and at J to 5 bases, leaving 10 bases not matched to a gene. This CDR3 has 16 amino acids. CDR3 bases: TGCGCCAGCAGCTTCGGTTTGGGACAGAGCAACAATGAGCAGTTCTTC. It translates to CASSFGLGQSNNEQFF.

This chain links TRBV27 with TRBJ2-2; maybe TRBD1 (5 bases). This CDR3 has 15 residues. CDR1 is MNHEY, CDR2 SMNVEV, per germline (reference sequence). V lost 2 bases and J 5 bases, leaving 12 bases between the germline ends. CDR3 protein: CASSLGAPRTGELFF. CDR3 nucleotide sequence: TGTGCCAGCAGTTTAGGGGCCCCGAGGACCGGGGAGCTGTTTTTT.

The chain couples TRBV5-1 to TRBJ1-6, with unresolved D. V was shortened by 0 bases and J by 6 bases, with 13 bases between the two germline ends. Germline CDR1 is SGHRS and CDR2 is YFSETQ. The CDR3 covers 16 residues. The CDR3 region has the DNA TGCGCCAGCAGCTTGGCCCTCCGGCACAGTAATTCACCCCTCCACTTT. Translated: CASSLALRHSNSPLHF.

This chain joins TRBV2 and TRBJ2-4, with 14 bases fitting TRBD2. V lost 6 bases and J lost 8; bases outside the gene matches: 6. The CDR3 extends over 15 amino acids. CDR1 is SNHLY and CDR2 is FYNNEI in the germline V gene. In nucleotides, the CDR3 is TGTGCCAGCAGCACCGGGACTAGCGGGGGTGACATTCAGTACTTC. It yields the protein CASSTGTSGGDIQYF.

The V and J genes are TRBV18 and TRBJ2-5, with TRBD1 identical over 9 bases. There are 16 residues in the CDR3. Germline V gene data show CDR1 as KGHSH and CDR2 as LQKENI. The V gene end was trimmed by 0 bases and the J gene end by 7 bases; junction bases not matched to a gene: 9. For the CDR3, the DNA is TGTGCCAGCTCACCACCGGGGACAGGGCTCCTCGGGACCCAGTACTTC. This gives the protein CASSPPGTGLLGTQYF.

This chain links TRBV6-5 with TRBJ1-1; 8 nucleotides align to TRBD1. The germline V gene has CDR1 MNHEY and CDR2 SVGAGI. With V trimmed by 5 bases and J by 0 bases, 5 bases remained unmatched. The CDR3 totals 15 residues. This CDR3 reads CASSRDRRMNTEAFF. DNA for the CDR3: TGTGCCAGCAGTCGGGACAGGAGGATGAACACTGAAGCTTTCTTT.

The rearrangement links TRBV24-1 to TRBJ2-7, with unresolved D. V lost 12 bases and J lost 3, with 26 bases in between. This CDR3 region has 16 residues. Germline CDR1 reads KGHDR; CDR2 reads SFDVKD. The CDR3 protein is CASRFPCRPPYYEQYF. The CDR3 nucleotides are TGTGCCTCCCGATTCCCGTGCAGGCCCCCATACTACGAGCAGTACTTC.

The V gene is TRBV18, the J gene TRBJ2-3, with 9 nucleotides matching TRBD2. This CDR3 has 18 amino acids. J was trimmed by 4 bases and V by 3 bases; bases with no gene match: 14. Germline assignment: CDR1 KGHSH and CDR2 LQKENI. CDR3 loop: CASSPGESGGPRPDTQYF. CDR3 in DNA: TGTGCCAGCTCACCCGGTGAAAGCGGGGGGCCACGCCCAGATACGCAGTATTTT.

The rearrangement uses TRBV6-6 and TRBJ1-3; D is ambiguous. This CDR3 is built from 15 residues. The V gene lost 6 bases and the J gene lost 1 base, with 13 bases spanning the gap. The germline V gene has CDR1 MNHNY and CDR2 SVGAGI (reference sequence). The CDR3 DNA reads TGTGCCAGCAGGGAGGGTTTAATTTCTGGAAACACCATATATTTT. This codes for CASREGLISGNTIYF.